Below are 8 T cell receptor beta chains sequenced from a single sample in a study of shared clonotypes between healthy human individuals. The assay was immunoSEQ multiplex PCR, and TCRdb's table has in-frame clones only and misses some. The data contain about 730,000 clones, around 77% of them singletons. The sample comprised memory CD4+ T cells sorted from blood. Subset: CD45RA-negative fraction. The source is a young woman in good health.

The chain recombines TRBV27 with TRBJ2-7, with 8 bases that match TRBD2. This CDR3 spans 15 amino acids. Germline V lookup: CDR1 MNHEY, CDR2 SMNVEV (reference sequence). V shed 6 bases, J shed 1 base, and the junction held 8 bases outside the gene matches. CDR3 loop: CASSFGGTSSYEQYF. For the CDR3, the DNA is TGTGCCAGCAGCTTTGGGGGGACTAGTTCCTACGAGCAGTACTTC.

The chain recombines TRBV5-5 with TRBJ2-1; D remains unclear. The CDR3 spans 14 residues. Trimming shortened V by 9 bases and J by 5 bases, and 18 bases separated the two germline ends. Germline V gene data show CDR1 as SGHKS and CDR2 as YYEKEE (reference sequence). DNA for the CDR3: TGTGCCACCCTTAGGGCTAGTCAAAACAATGAGCAGTTCTTC. As protein: CATLRASQNNEQFF. Supplemented by reference TRBV5-5 and TRBJ2-1, the full variable domain reads DAGVTQSPTHLIKTRGQQVTLRCSPISGHKSVSWYQQVLGQGPQFIFQYYEKEERGRGNFPDRFSARQFPNYSSELNVNALLLGDSALYLCATLRASQNNEQFFGPGTRLTVL.

This clone was seen once. A read error may produce the germline difference seen at one junction end. Other nucleotide sequences from this sample produce the same CDR3. The J gene is TRBJ2-7, the V gene TRBV10-3, with unresolved D. The CDR3 runs 13 residues. The germline V gene encodes CDR1 ENHRY and CDR2 SYGVKD. This CDR3 is CAISSSSAYEQYF. In DNA, the CDR3 is TGTGCCATCAGCAGCTCCTCCGCGTACGAGCAATACTTC.

The chain joins TRBV5-1 to TRBJ2-5; the match to TRBD1 covers 11 bases. The CDR3 has 14 residues. Germline CDR1 SGHRS, CDR2 YFSETQ. After removal of 4 bases from V and 6 bases from J, the junction contained 5 bases not matched to a gene. The CDR3 loop is CASSNGQGAQTQYF. The CDR3 DNA follows: TGCGCCAGCAGCAACGGACAGGGGGCGCAGACCCAGTACTTC.

This chain connects TRBV28 to TRBJ2-3, with 12 bases identical to TRBD2. From germline, CDR1 is MDHEN and CDR2 SYDVKM. Trimming took 3 bases from V and 7 from J; bases not matched to a gene: 8. CDR3 size: 16 residues. The CDR3 DNA follows: TGTGCCAGCAGTTTCTTGCTAGCGGGAGGGCGATATACGCAGTATTTT. Residues: CASSFLLAGGRYTQYF.

The chain links TRBV28 to TRBJ2-7; TRBD1 agrees at 7 bases. The CDR3 spans 12 residues. Per the germline V gene, CDR1 is MDHEN and CDR2 is SYDVKM. V shed 5 bases and J 5 bases; nucleotides not matched to a gene: 3. The CDR3 spells CASSLQGDEQYF. DNA of the CDR3: TGTGCCAGCAGTCTCCAGGGGGACGAGCAGTACTTC.

V usage is TRBV4-1 and J usage is TRBJ1-2; D may be TRBD1 (5 bases). Between the trimmed V and J ends, which lost 3 bases and 7 bases, there was a span of 6 bases. This CDR3 comprises 11 residues. Per germline, CDR1 MGHRA and CDR2 YSYEKL. The CDR3 reads CASSHGGGYTF. CDR3 coding DNA: TGCGCCAGCAGCCACGGGGGTGGCTACACCTTC.

The chain is built from TRBV25-1 and TRBJ2-1; tentative D call: TRBD2 (7 bases). Germline loops: CDR1 MGHDK, CDR2 SYGVNS. Trimming pared 5 bases from V and 7 bases from J, leaving 24 bases between. CDR3 length equals 17 residues. The CDR3 coding sequence is TGTGCCAGCAGTACCTGGGGGGCGGGTAGCGGGCGGAATGAGCAGTTCTTC. Residues: CASSTWGAGSGRNEQFF.